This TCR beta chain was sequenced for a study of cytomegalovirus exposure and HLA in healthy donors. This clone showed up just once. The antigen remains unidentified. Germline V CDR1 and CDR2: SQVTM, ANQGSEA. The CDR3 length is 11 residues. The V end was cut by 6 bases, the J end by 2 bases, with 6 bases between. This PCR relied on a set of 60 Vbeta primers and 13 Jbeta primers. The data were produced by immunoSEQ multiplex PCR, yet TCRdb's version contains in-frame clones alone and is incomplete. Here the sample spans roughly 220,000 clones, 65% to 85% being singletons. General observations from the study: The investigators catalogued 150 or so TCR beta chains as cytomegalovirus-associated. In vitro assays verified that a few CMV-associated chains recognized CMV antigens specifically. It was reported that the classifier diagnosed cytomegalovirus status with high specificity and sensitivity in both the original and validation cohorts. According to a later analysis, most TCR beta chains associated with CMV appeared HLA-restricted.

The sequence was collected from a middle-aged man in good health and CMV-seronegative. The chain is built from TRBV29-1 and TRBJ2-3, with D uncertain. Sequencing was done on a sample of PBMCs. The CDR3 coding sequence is TGCAGCGTCCTACTCACAGATACGCAGTATTTT. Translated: CSVLLTDTQYF.